This TCR beta chain appears in the sequencing data of a study of T-cell reconstitution after alpha-beta-depleted transplantation in children. The sample holds many counts of this clonotype. The authors prepared the TCRbeta library with unique molecular identifiers. A single record per CDR3 protein comes from TCRdb applying MiXCR to the PCR reads. The sample holds 200,000 to 300,000 distinct CDR3 sequences, less than 9% seen once. CDR3 length equals 11 residues. Germline CDR1 MNHEY, CDR2 SMNVEV (reference sequence). Trimming stripped 8 bases from V and 4 bases from J, with 8 bases between. The input for sequencing was PBMCs, mostly from graft donor cells, taken 180 days after TCRalphabeta/CD19-depleted stem cell transplant. The receptor was isolated from a male patient under 18 who had a stem cell transplant for acute lymphoblastic leukemia, so the T cells may come from the graft donor. This rearrangement joins TRBV27 to TRBJ2-5; D is unclear. The CDR3 loop is CASFLGETQYF. DNA for the CDR3: TGTGCCAGCTTCCTGGGAGAGACCCAGTACTTC.